This T cell receptor (beta chain) was profiled in a study of blood T cell repertoires in COVID-19. The germline V gene encodes CDR1 MNHNS and CDR2 SASEGT. The CDR3 loop spans 16 amino acids. V shed 0 bases and J 7 bases; nucleotides not matched to a gene: 10. Produced via immunoSEQ multiplex PCR; TCRdb's table is partial and in-frame only. Among 95,000 to 110,000 clones listed, approximately 85% were seen once. Sequencing was done on a sample of peripheral blood. This chain uses TRBV6-1 with TRBJ2-7, with 9 bases fitting TRBD1. This TCR came from a man in his 60s with acute or convalescent COVID-19. CDR3: CASSEAQGTGKEEQYF. Here the CDR3 DNA reads TGTGCCAGCAGTGAAGCGCAAGGGACAGGGAAGGAGGAGCAGTACTTC.